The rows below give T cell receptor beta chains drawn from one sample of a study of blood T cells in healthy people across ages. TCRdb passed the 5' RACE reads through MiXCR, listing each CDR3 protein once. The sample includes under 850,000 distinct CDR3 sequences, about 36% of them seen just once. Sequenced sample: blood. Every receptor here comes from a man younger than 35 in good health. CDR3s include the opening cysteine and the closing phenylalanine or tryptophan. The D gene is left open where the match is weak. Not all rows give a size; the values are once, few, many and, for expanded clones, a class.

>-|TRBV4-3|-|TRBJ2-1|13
CASSQDSSNGQFF
TGCGCCAGCAGCCAAGACAGTAGTAATGGGCAGTTCTTC
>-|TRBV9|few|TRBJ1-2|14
CASSDRLSGYGYTF
TGTGCCAGCAGCGATCGTTTGTCAGGCTATGGCTACACCTTC
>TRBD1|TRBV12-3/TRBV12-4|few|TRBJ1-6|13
CASSSGQGSPLHF
TGTGCCAGCAGTTCGGGACAGGGTAGTCCCCTCCACTTT
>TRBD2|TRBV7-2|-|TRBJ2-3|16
CASSSGLAGAGDTQYF
TGTGCCAGCAGCTCCGGACTAGCGGGGGCGGGAGATACGCAGTATTTT
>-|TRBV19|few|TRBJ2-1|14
CASTLSLIDNEQFF
TGTGCCAGTACCCTAAGTCTAATCGACAATGAGCAGTTCTTC
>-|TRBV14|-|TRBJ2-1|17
CASSLRGDRRSYNEQFF
TGTGCCAGCAGCCTTAGGGGTGACAGGAGATCATACAATGAGCAGTTCTTC
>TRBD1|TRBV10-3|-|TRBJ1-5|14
CAISGGQVNQPQHF
TGTGCCATCAGTGGGGGACAGGTCAATCAGCCCCAGCATTTT
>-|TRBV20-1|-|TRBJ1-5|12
CSAGRSGQPQHF
TGCAGTGCTGGCCGGTCGGGTCAGCCCCAGCATTTT
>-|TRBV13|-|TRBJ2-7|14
CASSQRDNSYEQYF
TGTGCCAGCAGCCAGAGGGACAACTCCTACGAGCAGTACTTC
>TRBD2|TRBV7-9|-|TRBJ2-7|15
CASSYTTSGGPKQYF
TGTGCCAGCAGCTACACTACTAGCGGGGGGCCGAAGCAGTACTTC
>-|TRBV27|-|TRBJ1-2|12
CASGPGPYGYTF
TGTGCCAGCGGTCCTGGCCCCTATGGCTACACCTTC
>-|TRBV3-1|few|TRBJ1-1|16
CASSQLGGGGSTEAFF
TGTGCCAGCAGCCAACTCGGGGGTGGCGGCAGCACTGAAGCTTTCTTT
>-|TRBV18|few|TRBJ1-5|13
CASSRAINQPQHF
TGTGCCAGCTCACGAGCAATAAATCAGCCCCAGCATTTT
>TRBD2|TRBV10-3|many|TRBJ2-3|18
CAIMKTSGGTQSTDTQYF
TGTGCCATCATGAAGACTAGCGGGGGAACTCAGAGCACAGATACGCAGTATTTT
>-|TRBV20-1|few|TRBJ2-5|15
CSARDYRVERETQYF
TGCAGTGCTAGAGATTATCGGGTTGAGCGAGAGACCCAGTACTTC
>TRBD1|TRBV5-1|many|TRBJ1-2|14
CASSLDRGRYGYTF
TGCGCCAGCAGCCTTGACAGGGGACGGTATGGCTACACCTTC
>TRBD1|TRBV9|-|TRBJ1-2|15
CASSVGAGGTGGYTF
TGTGCCAGCAGCGTAGGAGCAGGGGGCACCGGTGGCTACACCTTC
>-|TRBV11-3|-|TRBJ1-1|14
CASSLEAGSTEAFF
TGTGCCAGCAGCTTGGAGGCTGGAAGCACTGAAGCTTTCTTT
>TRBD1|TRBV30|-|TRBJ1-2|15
CAWTRTGRLDYGYTF
TGTGCCTGGACTAGGACAGGCCGGCTTGACTATGGCTACACCTTC
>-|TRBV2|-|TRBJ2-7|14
CASSETESSYEQYF
TGTGCCAGCAGTGAAACAGAGAGCTCCTACGAGCAGTACTTC
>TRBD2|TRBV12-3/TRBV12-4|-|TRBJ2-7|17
CASSSLAGGSSYNEQYF
TGTGCCAGCAGTTCGCTAGCGGGGGGGAGCTCCTACAATGAGCAGTACTTC
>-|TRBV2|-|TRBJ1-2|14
CASTPRGSNYGYTF
TGTGCCAGCACCCCACGGGGTTCTAACTATGGCTACACCTTC
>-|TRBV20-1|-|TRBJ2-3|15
CSAGAGPSYTDTQYF
TGCAGTGCTGGGGCCGGGCCTTCTTACACAGATACGCAGTATTTT
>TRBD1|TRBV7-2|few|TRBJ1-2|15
CASSLDRGPNYGYTF
TGTGCCAGCAGCCTCGACAGGGGGCCTAACTATGGCTACACCTTC
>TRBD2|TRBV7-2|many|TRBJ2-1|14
CASSAGGPNNEQFF
TGTGCCAGCAGCGCGGGGGGGCCAAACAATGAGCAGTTCTTC
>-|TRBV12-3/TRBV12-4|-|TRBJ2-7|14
CASSIPDSYNEQYF
TGTGCCAGCAGCATCCCCGACTCCTACAATGAGCAGTACTTC
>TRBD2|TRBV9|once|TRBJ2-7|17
CASSPGTTSGRYNEQYF
TGTGCCAGCAGCCCAGGGACAACTAGCGGAAGGTACAATGAGCAGTACTTC
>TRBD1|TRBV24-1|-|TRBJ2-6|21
CATGDTFPAGQGNSGANVLTF
TGTGCCACCGGCGATACTTTCCCGGCGGGACAGGGAAACTCTGGGGCCAACGTCCTGACTTTC
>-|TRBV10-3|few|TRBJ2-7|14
CASSPVGDSYEQYF
TGTGCCAGCAGCCCGGTCGGGGACTCCTACGAGCAGTACTTC
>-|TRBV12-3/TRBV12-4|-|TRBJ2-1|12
CASTDKSDEQFF
TGTGCCAGCACCGACAAAAGTGACGAGCAGTTCTTC
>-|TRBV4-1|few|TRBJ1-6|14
CASSQDPAGSPLHF
TGCGCCAGCAGCCAAGATCCCGCCGGATCACCCCTCCACTTT
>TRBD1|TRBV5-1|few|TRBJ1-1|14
CASSLLGTDTEAFF
TGCGCCAGCAGCTTGCTTGGGACAGACACTGAAGCTTTCTTT
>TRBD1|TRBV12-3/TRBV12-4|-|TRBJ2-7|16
CASSGDRALPYNEQYF
TGTGCCAGCAGTGGGGACAGGGCTCTCCCCTACAATGAGCAGTACTTC
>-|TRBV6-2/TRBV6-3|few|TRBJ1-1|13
CASRPTREGRTFF
TGTGCCAGCAGGCCCACCAGGGAAGGAAGAACTTTCTTT
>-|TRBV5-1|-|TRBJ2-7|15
CASSQREAPLYEQYF
TGCGCCAGCAGCCAGAGAGAGGCTCCACTTTACGAGCAGTACTTC
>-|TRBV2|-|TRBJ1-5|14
CASSYDTTNQPQHF
TGTGCCAGCAGTTATGACACCACTAATCAGCCCCAGCATTTT
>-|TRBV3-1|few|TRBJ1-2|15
CASSQVAGDSYGYTF
TGTGCCAGCAGCCAAGTTGCAGGAGACTCCTATGGCTACACCTTC
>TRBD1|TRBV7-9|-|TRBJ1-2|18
CASSPERYRDSRSYGYTF
TGTGCCAGCAGCCCCGAGCGGTACCGGGACAGCAGATCCTATGGCTACACCTTC
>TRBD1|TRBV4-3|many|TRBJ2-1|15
CASSQGSRQGDEQFF
TGCGCCAGCAGCCAAGGGAGTAGACAGGGAGATGAGCAGTTCTTC
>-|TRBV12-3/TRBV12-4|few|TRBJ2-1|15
CASSFRGPSINEQFF
TGTGCCAGCAGTTTTAGGGGACCCTCTATCAATGAGCAGTTCTTC
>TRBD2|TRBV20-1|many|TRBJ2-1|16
CSARDNSGGAYNEQFF
TGCAGTGCTAGAGATAATAGCGGGGGGGCATACAATGAGCAGTTCTTC
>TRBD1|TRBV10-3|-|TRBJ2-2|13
CAIKDRVNGELFF
TGTGCCATCAAGGACAGGGTAAACGGGGAGCTGTTTTTT
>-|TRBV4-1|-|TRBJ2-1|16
CASSQLPGSSYNEQFF
TGCGCCAGCAGCCAACTACCGGGGAGCTCCTACAATGAGCAGTTCTTC
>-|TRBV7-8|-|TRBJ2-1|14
CASSLERNYNEQFF
TGTGCCAGCAGCTTGGAGCGGAACTACAATGAGCAGTTCTTC
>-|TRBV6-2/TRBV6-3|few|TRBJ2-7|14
CASSYSNVGNEQYF
TGTGCCAGCAGTTACTCGAATGTGGGAAACGAGCAGTACTTC
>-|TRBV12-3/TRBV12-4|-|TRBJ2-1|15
CASSLNDGPSNEQFF
TGTGCCAGCAGTTTAAATGACGGGCCTTCTAATGAGCAGTTCTTC
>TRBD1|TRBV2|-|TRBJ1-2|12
CASSGTGEGYTF
TGTGCCAGCAGTGGGACAGGGGAGGGCTACACCTTC
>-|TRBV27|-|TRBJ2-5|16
CASRSRRGSGKETQYF
TGTGCCAGCCGCTCCCGCAGGGGTAGCGGAAAAGAGACCCAGTACTTC
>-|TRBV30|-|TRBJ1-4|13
CAWSGGGNEKLFF
TGTGCCTGGAGCGGAGGAGGAAATGAAAAACTGTTTTTT
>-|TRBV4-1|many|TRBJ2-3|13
CASSQPRGDTQYF
TGCGCCAGCAGCCAACCCCGAGGGGATACGCAGTATTTT
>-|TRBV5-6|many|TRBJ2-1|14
CASSYDTSGNEQFF
TGTGCCAGCAGCTACGACACCTCGGGCAATGAGCAGTTCTTC
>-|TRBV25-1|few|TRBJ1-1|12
CASSEIGGDAFF
TGTGCCAGCAGTGAAATCGGAGGGGATGCTTTCTTT
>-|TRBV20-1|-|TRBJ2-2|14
CSASTGQNTGELFF
TGCAGTGCTAGTACGGGGCAGAACACCGGGGAGCTGTTTTTT
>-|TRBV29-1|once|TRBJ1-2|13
CSVLQGGDYGYTF
TGCAGCGTCTTACAGGGAGGAGACTATGGCTACACCTTC
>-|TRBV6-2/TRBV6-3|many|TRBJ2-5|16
CASSYVGGSLGETQYF
TGTGCCAGCAGTTACGTCGGAGGGTCCCTGGGAGAGACCCAGTACTTC
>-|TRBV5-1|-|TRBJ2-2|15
CASSLGGDPIGELFF
TGCGCCAGCAGCCTCGGAGGAGACCCCATCGGGGAGCTGTTTTTT
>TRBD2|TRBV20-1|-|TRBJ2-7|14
CSAGGGGGSYEQYF
TGCAGTGCCGGTGGAGGCGGGGGCTCCTACGAGCAGTACTTC